The 8 T cell receptor beta chains given below trace back to one sample, sequenced in a study of blood T cell repertoires in COVID-19. The data were produced by immunoSEQ multiplex PCR, yet TCRdb's version contains in-frame clones alone and is incomplete. The repertoire holds approximately 210,000 clones, nearly 90% seen once, with about 6.8% in the top ten. Sequencing was done on a sample of peripheral blood. The origin of the receptors is a woman in her thirties or forties who had recovered from COVID-19.

This chain links TRBV5-1 with TRBJ1-4; TRBD1 agrees at 12 bases. J gave up 8 bases and V 0 bases, and 2 bases lay outside the gene matches. CDR3 length: 15 residues. Germline values: CDR1 SGHRS, CDR2 YFSETQ. CDR3: CASSLVGTGGEKLFF. As DNA, the CDR3 is TGCGCCAGCAGCTTGGTTGGGACAGGGGGCGAAAAACTGTTTTTT.

This clone was recorded once. The chain is built from TRBV15 and TRBJ1-2; 12 bases match TRBD1. The CDR3 is 18 residues long. With 3 bases clipped from V and 4 bases from J, the junction kept 12 bases outside the gene matches. Germline V lookup: CDR1 LNHNV, CDR2 YYDKDF (reference sequence). The CDR3 protein is CATSSGLGTGGLVYGYTF. DNA of the CDR3: TGTGCCACCAGCAGCGGATTAGGGACAGGGGGCCTCGTCTATGGCTACACCTTC.

Only a few counts were recorded for this clone. This chain uses TRBV9 with TRBJ2-1; TRBD2 is a possible D gene (5 bases). Trimming removed 0 bases at V and 7 bases at J, with 11 bases between. The germline V gene has CDR1 SGDLS and CDR2 YYNGEE. The CDR3 is 14 residues long. DNA of the CDR3: TGTGCCAGCAGCGTAGGGACTTCGGTGAATGAGCAGTTCTTC. Amino acids: CASSVGTSVNEQFF. Filled out from reference TRBV9 and TRBJ2-1, the complete variable domain reads DSGVTQTPKHLITATGQRVTLRCSPRSGDLSVYWYQQSLDQGLQFLIQYYNGEERAKGNILERFSAQQFPDLHSELNLSSLELGDSALYFCASSVGTSVNEQFFGPGTRLTVL.

The V and J genes are TRBV29-1 and TRBJ2-7; maybe TRBD1 (6 bases). This CDR3 has 14 amino acids. Deletions cut 1 base from V and 6 bases from J, with 16 bases between. The germline V gene has CDR1 SQVTM and CDR2 ANQGSEA. CDR3 DNA: TGCAGCGTTGAAGTTGGACAGCGGTATTCCGAGCAGTACTTC. Translating gives CSVEVGQRYSEQYF.

The J gene is TRBJ2-7, the V gene TRBV2; TRBD1 is a possible D gene (5 bases). Trimming shortened V by 4 bases and J by 7 bases, and 14 bases separated the two germline ends. Germline-derived CDR1 and CDR2 are SNHLY and FYNNEI. The CDR3 has 13 residues. The DNA of the CDR3 is TGTGCCAGCAGTGTCGCAGGGAAGAATGAGCAGTACTTC. Translated, it gives CASSVAGKNEQYF.

V is TRBV10-3 and J is TRBJ2-1; a weak D match, TRBD1 (7 bases). The ends were cut back, 3 bases at V and 7 bases at J, with 10 bases in the middle. The germline gives CDR1 ENHRY, CDR2 SYGVKD. This CDR3 comprises 13 residues. Here the CDR3 DNA reads TGTGCCATCAGTGATCAGGGGGGTAATGAGCAGTTCTTC. This gives the protein CAISDQGGNEQFF.

The chain has TRBV9 and TRBJ2-7; 10 positions agree with TRBD2. The CDR3 runs 18 residues. V was clipped by 1 base and J by 0 bases; unmatched bases: 10. The germline gives CDR1 SGDLS, CDR2 YYNGEE. CDR3 in DNA: TGTGCCAGCAGCGTAACCGCAAGCGCTAGCGGGAGCTCCTACGAGCAGTACTTC. It is translated as CASSVTASASGSSYEQYF.

The CDR3 is CASSLSGGRQPQHF. The CDR3 DNA reads TGTGCCAGCAGCTTATCCGGGGGGCGTCAGCCCCAGCATTTT. This chain connects TRBV7-9 to TRBJ1-5; the D gene is possibly TRBD1 (6 bases). CDR1 and CDR2 from the germline V gene are SEHNR and FQNEAQ (reference sequence). The CDR3 is 14 amino acids. V gave up 2 bases and J gave up 6 bases, with 11 bases separating them. The full variable domain, with the rest looked up from reference TRBV7-9 and TRBJ1-5, is DTGVSQNPRHKITKRGQNVTFRCDPISEHNRLYWYRQTLGQGPEFLTYFQNEAQLEKSRLLSDRFSAERPKGSFSTLEIQRTEQGDSAMYLCASSLSGGRQPQHFGDGTRLSIL.